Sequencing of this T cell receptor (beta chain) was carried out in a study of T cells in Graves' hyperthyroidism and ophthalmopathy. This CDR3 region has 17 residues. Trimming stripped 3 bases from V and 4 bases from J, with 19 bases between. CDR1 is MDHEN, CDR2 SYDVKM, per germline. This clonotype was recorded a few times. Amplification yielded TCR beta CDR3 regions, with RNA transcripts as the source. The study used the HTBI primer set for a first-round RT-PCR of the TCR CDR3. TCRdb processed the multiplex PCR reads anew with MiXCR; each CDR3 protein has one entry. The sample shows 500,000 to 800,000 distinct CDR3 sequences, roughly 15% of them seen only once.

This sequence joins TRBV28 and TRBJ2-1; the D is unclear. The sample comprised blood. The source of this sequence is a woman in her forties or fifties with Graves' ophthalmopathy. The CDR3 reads CASSLPLLGGLYNEQFF. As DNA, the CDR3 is TGTGCCAGCAGTTTGCCGCTCCTTGGCGGTCTGTACAATGAGCAGTTCTTC.